This T cell receptor (beta chain) was recovered during a study of T cell responses to AZD1222 COVID-19 vaccine (dated by TCRdb to the early 2020s). Regarding the complete study: Because spike-specific TCR depth and breadth did not differ between the two schedules, AZD1222 recipients who got a second dose at roughly 4 weeks were pooled with those who got a second dose at roughly 12 weeks. A total of about 250 trial participants underwent TCR sequencing, of whom some 200 had received two doses of AZD1222 and 26 had received two doses of the MenACWY control vaccine. Trial participants were enrolled by age into 18-55, 56-69 and 70-plus year subgroups, with roughly 150, 30 and 60 TCR-sequenced participants respectively.

The CDR3 regions of human TCRbeta chains were analyzed by immunosequencing. The study's processing was this. Repertoire TCRs were checked for matches against a reference library of SARS-CoV-2-specific TCRs that had been generated using the MIRA antigen-specificity platform. Breadth meant the fraction of unique TCRs that were SARS-CoV-2-associated, whereas depth meant the fraction of total T cells that were SARS-CoV-2-associated. Each spike-specific TCR was assigned to its reactive spike region and to a CD4 or CD8 class using the MIRA data. Log10-transformed breadth and depth values were compared by one-way ANOVA with Sidak's multiple comparisons tests. TCRdb took over this immuneACCESS table, retaining in-frame rearrangements with V and J assigned. Such tables are incomplete; in checked studies, under half of the missing clones stem from an unresolved V gene, and the remainder is unexplained. V, J and clone size reflect that table, while D and trimming were determined from the DNA. Counted in this sample were about 150,000 clones; around four fifths of them appeared once. The ten largest clonotypes hold approximately 4% of the sample.

This clone was seen once. Its binding antigen is unknown. Base qualities are not recorded, but no much larger clone differs from it by a single base. Results and caveats for the whole study, not just this receptor: Most participants were white British and females outnumbered males, and the authors suggested that clonal diversity may have been underestimated. No day 14 peak-response samples were available, so repertoires were characterized only after the peak T cell response. Spike-specific TCR breadth and depth rose significantly after two AZD1222 doses compared with day 0 and with MenACWY recipients. Only five or six AZD1222 recipients were SARS-CoV-2 seropositive at baseline, limiting conclusions about previously exposed vaccinees. The 56-69-year group was small, and its depth increase did not reach significance, likely because of low power. The vaccine-associated CD4 TCRs covered the entire spike protein, and the dominant responses fell in regions 160-218 and 743-854. Reportedly, almost half of the unique spike-specific TCRs recognized epitopes lying outside the regions that are mutated in the B.1.351 and B.1.1.7 variants.

CDR1 LNHDA and CDR2 SQIVND were looked up in the germline V gene (reference sequence). For this chain, trimming is 4 bases at the V end and 5 bases at the J end, and the number of junction bases without a gene match is 12. The CDR3, cysteine through phenylalanine, is 18 amino acids long. Only the CDR3 portion is preserved as DNA: 54 bases, with reading frame beginning at the first base. The time point label on this specimen signifies: baseline before first vaccination. The vaccinee samples were drawn from two UK trials, COV001 and COV002, one of which was a single-blind randomized controlled phase 2/3 trial testing AZD1222 (ChAdOx1 nCoV-19) in healthy adults. Trial participant PBMC samples were collected at day 0 and day 28 after the second dose for TCRbeta chain sequencing.

The origin of this receptor is an adult in good health. The source material was peripheral blood, sampled on day 0 of AZD1222 vaccination. Recombination joined TRBV19 with TRBJ2-1, and TRBD2 aligns with 12 junction nucleotides. The CDR3 protein: CASSTLSVLAGGNNEQFF. The DNA reads TGTGCCAGTAGTACCCTTTCGGTACTAGCGGGGGGCAACAATGAGCAGTTCTTC.